This T cell receptor (beta chain) came from a study of shared clonotypes between healthy human individuals. Study-level points and caveats: Generation probabilities were higher for clonotypes shared across all four sorted-subset donors than for unshared ones. Investigators collected only blood, and repertoires in tissues likely differ.

Deep was the level used in running the assay. Here immunoSEQ multiplex PCR was the method, and the copy in TCRdb shows in-frame clones only, minus some. The sample holds 850,000 to 1,200,000 clones; under 80% are singletons and the top ten take about 1.4%. The donor cohort consisted entirely of Caucasian adults residing in Nashville, Tennessee. On this clone itself: Antigen unknown.

This CDR3 has 17 amino acids. V was clipped by 4 bases and J by 9 bases; unmatched bases: 14. Germline CDR1 is MGHRA and CDR2 is YSYEKL. The sequencing input was memory CD4+ T cells sorted from blood. Stated subset: CD45RA-negative fraction. The TCR originated in a man aged 18-30 years in good health. The V call is TRBV4-1, the J call TRBJ2-3; 12 positions agree with TRBD2. CDR3 sequence reads: CASSPQLAGGNGYTQYF. In DNA, the CDR3 is TGCGCCAGCAGCCCACAACTAGCGGGGGGTAACGGATACACGCAGTATTTT.